The rows below give T cell receptor beta chains drawn from one sample of a study of blood T cell repertoires in COVID-19. Generated by immunoSEQ multiplex PCR, the TCRdb table keeps only in-frame clones and is missing some. The table includes 150,000 to 200,000 clones, about 90% detected once. Source material: peripheral blood. The receptors derive from a man younger than 45 with COVID-19, enrolled during active disease. CDR3s leave out the opening cysteine and the closing phenylalanine or tryptophan.

j_gene: TRBJ1-4; v_gene: TRBV14; CDR3aa: ASSHQTGDREKLF
j_gene: TRBJ2-6; v_gene: TRBV4-3; CDR3aa: ASSQNRDGANVLT
j_gene: TRBJ1-2; v_gene: TRBV4-3; CDR3aa: ASSRTTGVYGYT
j_gene: TRBJ1-1; v_gene: TRBV4-3; CDR3aa: ASSQDFVAGVDTEAF
j_gene: TRBJ1-1; v_gene: TRBV9; CDR3aa: ASSVGQGVPMNTEAF
j_gene: TRBJ1-6; v_gene: TRBV5-1; CDR3aa: ASSSGQGYSPLH
j_gene: TRBJ2-7; v_gene: TRBV24-1; CDR3aa: ATSDPRGGWSEQY
j_gene: TRBJ1-2; v_gene: TRBV21-1; CDR3aa: ARSWEVLNYGYT
j_gene: TRBJ2-7; v_gene: TRBV6-5; CDR3aa: ASSYSLAGVYEQY
j_gene: TRBJ1-1; v_gene: TRBV5-1; CDR3aa: ASSLVGRSMNTEAF
j_gene: TRBJ2-1; v_gene: TRBV2; CDR3aa: ASSASGTSGGRRYEQF
j_gene: TRBJ2-1; v_gene: TRBV19; CDR3aa: ASKPGQGMGSYNEQF
j_gene: TRBJ1-4; v_gene: TRBV4-1; CDR3aa: ASSQETSRNEKLF
j_gene: TRBJ1-5; v_gene: TRBV6-5; CDR3aa: ASSYSIGVGQPQH
j_gene: TRBJ1-4; v_gene: TRBV2; CDR3aa: ATSPGTTNEKLF
j_gene: TRBJ2-5; v_gene: TRBV6-1; CDR3aa: ASSESVYPDN